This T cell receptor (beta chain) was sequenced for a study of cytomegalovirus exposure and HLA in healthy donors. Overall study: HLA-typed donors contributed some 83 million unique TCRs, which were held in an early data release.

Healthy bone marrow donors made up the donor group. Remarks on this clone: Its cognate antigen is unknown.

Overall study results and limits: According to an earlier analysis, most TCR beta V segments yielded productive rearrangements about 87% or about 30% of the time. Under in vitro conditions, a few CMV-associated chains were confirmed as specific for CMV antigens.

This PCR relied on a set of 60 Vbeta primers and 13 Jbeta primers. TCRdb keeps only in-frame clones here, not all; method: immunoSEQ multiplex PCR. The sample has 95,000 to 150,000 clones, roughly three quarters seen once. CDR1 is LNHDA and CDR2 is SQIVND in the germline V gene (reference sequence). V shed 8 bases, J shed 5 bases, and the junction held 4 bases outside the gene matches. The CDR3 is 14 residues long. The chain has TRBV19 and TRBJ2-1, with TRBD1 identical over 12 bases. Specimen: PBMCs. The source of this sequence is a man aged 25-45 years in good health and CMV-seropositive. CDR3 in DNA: TGTGCCAGTGGAGGGACAGGGGGCCACAATGAGCAGTTCTTC. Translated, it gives CASGGTGGHNEQFF.